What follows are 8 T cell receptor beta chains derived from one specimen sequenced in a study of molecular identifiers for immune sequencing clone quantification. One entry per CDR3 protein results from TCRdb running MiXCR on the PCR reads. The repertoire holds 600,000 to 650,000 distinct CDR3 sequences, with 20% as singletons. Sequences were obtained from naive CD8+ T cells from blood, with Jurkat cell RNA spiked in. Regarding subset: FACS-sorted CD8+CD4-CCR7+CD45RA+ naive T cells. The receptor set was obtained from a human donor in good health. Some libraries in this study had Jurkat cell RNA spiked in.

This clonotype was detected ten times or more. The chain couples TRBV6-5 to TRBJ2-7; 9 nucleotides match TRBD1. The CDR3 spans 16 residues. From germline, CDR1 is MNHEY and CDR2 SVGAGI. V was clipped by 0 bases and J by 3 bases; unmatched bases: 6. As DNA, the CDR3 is TGTGCCAGCAGTTACTCGAAATCGACAGGGGGCTACGAGCAGTACTTC. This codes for CASSYSKSTGGYEQYF.

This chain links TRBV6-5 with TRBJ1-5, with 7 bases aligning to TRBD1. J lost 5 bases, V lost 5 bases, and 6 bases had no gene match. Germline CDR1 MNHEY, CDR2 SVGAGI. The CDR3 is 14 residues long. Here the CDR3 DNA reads TGTGCCAGCAGTCCGACAGGGTCCCATCAGCCCCAGCATTTT. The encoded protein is CASSPTGSHQPQHF.

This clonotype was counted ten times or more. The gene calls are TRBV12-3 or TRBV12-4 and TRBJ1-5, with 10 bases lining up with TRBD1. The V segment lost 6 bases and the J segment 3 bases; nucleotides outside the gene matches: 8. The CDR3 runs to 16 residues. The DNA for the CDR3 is TGTGCCAGCAGACCCCTGACAGGGGGCGACAATCAGCCCCAGCATTTT. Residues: CASRPLTGGDNQPQHF.

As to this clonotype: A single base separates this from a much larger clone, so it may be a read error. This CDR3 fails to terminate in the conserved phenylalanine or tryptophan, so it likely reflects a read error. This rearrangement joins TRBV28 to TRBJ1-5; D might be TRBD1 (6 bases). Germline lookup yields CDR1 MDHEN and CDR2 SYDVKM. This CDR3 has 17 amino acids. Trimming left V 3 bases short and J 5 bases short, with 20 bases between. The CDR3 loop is CASSFTIVLGADQPQHL. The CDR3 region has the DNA TGTGCCAGCAGTTTCACAATCGTCCTGGGGGCGGATCAGCCCCAGCATCTT.

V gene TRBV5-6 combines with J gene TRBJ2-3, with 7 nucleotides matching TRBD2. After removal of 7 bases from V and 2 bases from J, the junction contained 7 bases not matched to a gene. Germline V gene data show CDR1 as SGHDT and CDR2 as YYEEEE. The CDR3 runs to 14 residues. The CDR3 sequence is CASYWGGITDTQYF. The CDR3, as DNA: TGTGCCAGCTACTGGGGGGGGATCACAGATACGCAGTATTTT.

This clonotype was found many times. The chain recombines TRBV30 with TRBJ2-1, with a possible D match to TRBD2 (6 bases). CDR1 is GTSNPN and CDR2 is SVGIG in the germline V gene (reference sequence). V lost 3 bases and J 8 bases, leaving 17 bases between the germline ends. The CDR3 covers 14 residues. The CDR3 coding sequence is TGTGCCTGGAGCCTCGGAGGGCTGGGGGATGAGCAGTTCTTC. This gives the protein CAWSLGGLGDEQFF.

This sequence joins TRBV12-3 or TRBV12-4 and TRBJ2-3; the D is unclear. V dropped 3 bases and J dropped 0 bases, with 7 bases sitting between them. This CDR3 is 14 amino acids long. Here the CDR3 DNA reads TGTGCCAGCAGTTTCCACAAGAGCACAGATACGCAGTATTTT. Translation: CASSFHKSTDTQYF.

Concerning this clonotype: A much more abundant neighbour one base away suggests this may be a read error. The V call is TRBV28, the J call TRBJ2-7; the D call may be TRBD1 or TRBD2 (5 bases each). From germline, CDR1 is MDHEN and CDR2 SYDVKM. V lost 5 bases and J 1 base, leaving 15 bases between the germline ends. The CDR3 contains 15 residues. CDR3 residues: CASSTRDGASYEQYF. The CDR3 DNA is TGTGCCAGCAGTACCCGGGACGGGGCGTCCTACGAGCAGTACTTC.